The rows below give T cell receptor beta chains drawn from one sample of a study of regulatory T cells in long-lasting Graves disease. One entry per CDR3 protein, called by TCRdb with MiXCR from the multiplex PCR reads. In the table there are 250,000 to 300,000 distinct CDR3 sequences, around 18% of which are singletons. A further study also used this sample, focusing on T cells in Graves' hyperthyroidism and ophthalmopathy.

The specimen was peripheral blood mononuclear cells (PBMCs), collected at new diagnosis, from a patient treated with antithyroid drugs. These receptor sequences come from a woman in her 30s with Graves disease. The CDR3 runs from the conserved cysteine through the conserved F or W. A D gene is named only where the DNA matches it firmly. Not all rows give a size; the values are once, few, many and, for expanded clones, a class.

D: TRBD1; J: TRBJ1-5; V: TRBV5-1; size: NA; CDR3: CASSYVPVDRANQPQHF; DNA: TGCGCCAGCAGCTATGTTCCCGTCGACAGGGCAAATCAGCCCCAGCATTTT
D: NA; J: TRBJ1-3; V: TRBV7-9; size: many; CDR3: CASSFPGLRNTIYF; DNA: TGTGCCAGCAGCTTCCCGGGACTAAGGAACACCATATATTTT
D: TRBD2; J: TRBJ2-1; V: TRBV13; size: many; CDR3: CASSVRLAGGPGEQFF; DNA: TGTGCCAGCAGCGTCAGACTAGCGGGGGGCCCTGGTGAGCAGTTCTTC
D: NA; J: TRBJ1-5; V: TRBV20-1; size: many; CDR3: CSARVGGNQPQHF; DNA: TGCAGTGCTAGAGTTGGGGGCAATCAGCCCCAGCATTTT
D: TRBD1; J: TRBJ1-2; V: TRBV7-9; size: many; CDR3: CASSPAGTALYGYTF; DNA: TGTGCCAGCAGCCCAGCCGGGACAGCCCTCTATGGCTACACCTTC
D: NA; J: TRBJ1-5; V: TRBV12-5; size: many; CDR3: CASGFVQGQPQHF; DNA: TGTGCTAGTGGTTTCGTACAGGGTCAGCCCCAGCATTTT
D: NA; J: TRBJ2-2; V: TRBV5-1; size: many; CDR3: CASTFGGATGELFF; DNA: TGCGCCAGCACCTTCGGCGGGGCCACCGGGGAGCTGTTTTTT
D: TRBD2; J: TRBJ2-1; V: TRBV11-2; size: NA; CDR3: CASSLDLAGGFNEQFF; DNA: TGTGCCAGCAGCTTAGATCTCGCGGGGGGGTTCAATGAGCAGTTCTTC
D: TRBD1; J: TRBJ2-5; V: TRBV7-9; size: NA; CDR3: CASSPRTGWGETQYF; DNA: TGTGCCAGCAGCCCCCGGACAGGGTGGGGGGAGACCCAGTACTTC
D: NA; J: TRBJ1-3; V: TRBV7-9; size: few; CDR3: CASRSGLSGNTIYF; DNA: TGTGCCAGCAGATCAGGGTTGTCTGGAAACACCATATATTTT
D: NA; J: TRBJ2-3; V: TRBV18; size: many; CDR3: CASSPSDTQYF; DNA: TGTGCCAGCTCACCTTCAGATACGCAGTATTTT
D: NA; J: TRBJ2-1; V: TRBV7-2; size: many; CDR3: CASTPGYYNEQFF; DNA: TGTGCCAGCACCCCGGGCTACTACAATGAGCAGTTCTTC
D: TRBD1; J: TRBJ1-1; V: TRBV6-1; size: many; CDR3: CASSPSTGGRTEAFF; DNA: TGTGCCAGCAGTCCCTCGACAGGGGGGAGGACTGAAGCTTTCTTT
D: NA; J: TRBJ2-2; V: TRBV6-4; size: NA; CDR3: CASSDGQGATGELFF; DNA: TGTGCCAGCAGTGACGGGCAGGGCGCCACCGGGGAGCTGTTTTTT
D: TRBD1; J: TRBJ2-3; V: TRBV5-1; size: many; CDR3: CASSPGTGGWDTQYF; DNA: TGCGCCAGCAGCCCCGGGACAGGGGGTTGGGATACGCAGTATTTT
D: NA; J: TRBJ2-5; V: TRBV7-6; size: many; CDR3: CASSPGRGVQETQYF; DNA: TGTGCCAGCAGCCCTGGGAGGGGGGTTCAAGAGACCCAGTACTTC
D: NA; J: TRBJ1-4; V: TRBV5-6; size: many; CDR3: CASSLGAGSEKLFF; DNA: TGTGCCAGCAGCTTGGGGGCTGGAAGTGAAAAACTGTTTTTT
D: NA; J: TRBJ1-2; V: TRBV4-1; size: NA; CDR3: CASSQDATAFYGYTF; DNA: TGCGCCAGCAGCCAAGATGCCACAGCGTTCTATGGCTACACCTTC
D: TRBD2; J: TRBJ2-1; V: TRBV20-1; size: many; CDR3: CSALTSGGGNEQFF; DNA: TGCAGTGCCCTAACTAGCGGGGGGGGCAATGAGCAGTTCTTC
D: TRBD2; J: TRBJ2-7; V: TRBV30; size: NA; CDR3: CAWSVRTSGYEQYF; DNA: TGTGCCTGGAGTGTACGGACTAGCGGGTACGAGCAGTACTTC
D: NA; J: TRBJ1-5; V: TRBV7-8; size: many; CDR3: CASSSPAPGPQHF; DNA: TGTGCCAGCAGCTCCCCCGCCCCGGGGCCCCAGCATTTT
D: NA; J: TRBJ2-2; V: TRBV7-2; size: many; CDR3: CASSLEASATGELFF; DNA: TGTGCCAGCAGCTTAGAGGCGTCAGCGACCGGGGAGCTGTTTTTT
D: NA; J: TRBJ1-1; V: TRBV5-1; size: many; CDR3: CASSAVVANTEAFF; DNA: TGCGCCAGCAGCGCGGTAGTGGCGAACACTGAAGCTTTCTTT